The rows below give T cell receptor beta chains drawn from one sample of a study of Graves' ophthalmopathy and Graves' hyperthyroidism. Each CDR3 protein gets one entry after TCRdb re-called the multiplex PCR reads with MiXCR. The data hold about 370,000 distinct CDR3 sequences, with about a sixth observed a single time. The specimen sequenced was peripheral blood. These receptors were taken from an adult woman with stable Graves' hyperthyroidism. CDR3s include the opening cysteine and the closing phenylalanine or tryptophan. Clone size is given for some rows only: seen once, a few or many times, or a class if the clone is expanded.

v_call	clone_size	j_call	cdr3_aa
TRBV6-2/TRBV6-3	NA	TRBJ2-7	CASRDVAGGPYEQYF
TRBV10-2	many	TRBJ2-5	CASSVRGLQETQYF
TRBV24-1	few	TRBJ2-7	CATSDIRDKVLIRWDNYEQYF
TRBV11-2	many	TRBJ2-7	CASSVTGDSYEQYF
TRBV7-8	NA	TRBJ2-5	CASSERYETQYF
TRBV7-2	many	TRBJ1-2	CASSYTPGVRGYTF
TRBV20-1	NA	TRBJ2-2	CSAPGTYTRELFF
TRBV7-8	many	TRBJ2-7	CASSLTARPTGNEQYF
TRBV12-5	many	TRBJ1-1	CASGFTLENTEAFF
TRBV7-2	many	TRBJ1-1	CASSPLGIDTEAFF
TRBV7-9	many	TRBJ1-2	CASSPTFQTEDGYTF
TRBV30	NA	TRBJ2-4	CAWSSRGNIKYF
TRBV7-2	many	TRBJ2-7	CASSLGWGRLAGSYEQYF
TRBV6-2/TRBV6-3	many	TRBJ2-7	CASQKVGGRAYEQYF
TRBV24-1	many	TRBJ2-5	CATGQGETQYF
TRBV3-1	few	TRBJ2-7	CASSQAAGRGVYEQYF
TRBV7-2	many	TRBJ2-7	CASSLAWTGEQYF
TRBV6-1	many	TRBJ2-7	CASSPAGQGGEQYF
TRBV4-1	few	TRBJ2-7	CASSPSPHRAGAYEQYF
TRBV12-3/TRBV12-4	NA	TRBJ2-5	CASSPPEGSQETQYF
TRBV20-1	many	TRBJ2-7	CSASPSSYEQYF
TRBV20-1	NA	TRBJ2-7	CSAPGHYSYEQYF
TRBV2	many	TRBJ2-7	CASSEEGQGMRYF
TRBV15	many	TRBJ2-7	CATSREEGSSWVDYEQYF
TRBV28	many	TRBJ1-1	CASSFSPGTGAFF
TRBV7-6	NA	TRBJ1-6	CASSLGGEVSPLHF
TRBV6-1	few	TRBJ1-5	CASSEAHGWGNQPQHF
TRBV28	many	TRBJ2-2	CASSLIQGATGELFF
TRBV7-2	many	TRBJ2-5	CANSLLMGYQETQYF
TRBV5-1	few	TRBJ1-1	CASSLRGGLNTEAFF
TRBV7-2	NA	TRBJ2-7	CASSLRLRGDEQYF
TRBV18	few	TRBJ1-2	CASSPPNRVYGYTF
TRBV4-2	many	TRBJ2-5	CASSQGTSGPQETQYF
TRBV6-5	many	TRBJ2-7	CASSYPTSPGYYEQYF
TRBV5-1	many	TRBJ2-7	CASSLGGGTGSYEQYF
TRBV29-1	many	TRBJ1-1	CSVELWQGETTEAFF
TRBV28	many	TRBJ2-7	CASQLGLRQGPGYEQYF
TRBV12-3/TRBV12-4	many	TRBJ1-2	CASSLRQSAYGYTF
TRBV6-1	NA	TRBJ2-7	CASSPGGQLPYEQYF
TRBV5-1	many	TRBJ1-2	CASSGRDSNYGYTF
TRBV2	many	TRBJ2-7	CASSSQGGPEEQYF
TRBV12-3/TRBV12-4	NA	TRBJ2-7	CASTTPGESYEQYF
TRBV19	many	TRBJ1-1	CASSLRTGESAFF
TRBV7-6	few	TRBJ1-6	CASSLQPSSYNSPLHF
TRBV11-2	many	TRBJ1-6	CASSLRQGGTYNSPLHF
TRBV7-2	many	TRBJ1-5	CASSLGIGTTYSNQPQHF
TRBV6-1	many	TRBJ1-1	CASSPRLEEAFF
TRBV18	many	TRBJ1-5	CASSPEGQPQHF
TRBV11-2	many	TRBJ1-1	CASSFAGGHTEAFF
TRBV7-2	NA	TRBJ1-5	CASSLYGQPQDF
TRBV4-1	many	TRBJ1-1	CASSQATGTEAFF
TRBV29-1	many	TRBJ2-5	CSVEIAGGRSQYF
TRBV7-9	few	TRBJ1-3	CASSLAGAGIRRF
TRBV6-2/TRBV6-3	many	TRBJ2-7	CASSTPLLTSGNYEQYF
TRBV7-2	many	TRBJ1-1	CASSLRPGGNTEAFF
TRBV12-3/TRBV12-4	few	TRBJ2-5	CASSWDRREETQYF
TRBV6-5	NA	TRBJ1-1	CASSYRPPGAFF
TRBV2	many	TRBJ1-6	CASTEFPPLHF
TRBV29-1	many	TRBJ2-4	CSVVGDRGVVAKNIQYF
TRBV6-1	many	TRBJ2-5	CASRHDRGGETQYF